The 5 T cell receptor beta chains given below trace back to one sample, sequenced in a study of blood T cell repertoires in COVID-19. Generated by immunoSEQ multiplex PCR, the TCRdb table keeps only in-frame clones and is missing some. Among over 200,000 clones listed, approximately 90% were seen once. Input material: peripheral blood. The receptors come from a man aged 30 to 45 with acute or convalescent COVID-19.

This clone occurred once. The chain employs TRBV28 and TRBJ1-2; D remains unclear. Deletions cut 8 bases from V and 2 bases from J, with 9 bases between. The CDR3 spans 12 residues. Germline V lookup: CDR1 MDHEN, CDR2 SYDVKM. The CDR3 DNA sequence: TGTGCCAGCCAGACACCAAACTATGGCTACACCTTC. Protein: CASQTPNYGYTF.

V usage is TRBV28 and J usage is TRBJ2-2; tentatively, D is TRBD2 (5 bases). Germline CDR1 and CDR2: MDHEN and SYDVKM. V lost 7 bases, J lost 7 bases, and 10 bases lay in between. This CDR3 spans 12 amino acids. The CDR3 reads CASTTGIGELFF. CDR3 nucleotides: TGTGCCAGCACAACGGGAATCGGGGAGCTGTTTTTT.

The CDR3 nucleotides are TGTGCCAGCAGCTTTATCGATAATTCACCCCTCCACTTT. Encoded protein: CASSFIDNSPLHF. V usage is TRBV5-6 and J usage is TRBJ1-6; D ambiguous. Germline assignment: CDR1 SGHDT and CDR2 YYEEEE. V lost 2 bases and J lost 5, with 5 bases in between. The CDR3 extends over 13 amino acids.

This clone was seen just once. The chain combines TRBV10-2 with TRBJ2-7, with 8 bases lining up with TRBD2. J was trimmed by 4 bases and V by 10 bases; bases with no gene match: 9. Germline V gives CDR1 WSHSY, CDR2 SAAADI. The CDR3 spans 13 residues. The CDR3: CAIASGLGYEQYF. The CDR3 nucleotides are TGCGCCATCGCGTCGGGACTAGGGTACGAGCAGTACTTC.

J is TRBJ1-2 and V is TRBV28; 7 bases align to TRBD1. The CDR3 runs 18 residues. V dropped 0 bases and J dropped 2; count of bases not matched to a gene: 12. The germline V gene encodes CDR1 MDHEN and CDR2 SYDVKM. The CDR3 region is CASSLWEGAGLLNYGYTF. CDR3 nucleotides: TGTGCCAGCAGTTTATGGGAGGGGGCAGGGCTATTAAACTATGGCTACACCTTC.